A selection of T cell receptor beta chains follows, all from one sample in a study of cytomegalovirus exposure and HLA in healthy donors. The method was immunoSEQ multiplex PCR; TCRdb's version includes in-frame clones alone and lacks a portion of them. The table records fewer than 110,000 clones, 82% of them present only once. Sequenced material: PBMCs. The source is a man younger than 45 in good health and CMV-seropositive. The CDR3 runs from the conserved cysteine through the conserved F or W. D genes are given only for firm matches. Some rows mark clone size as missing; the rest say once, few, many or name a class of expanded clone.

clone_size cdr3_length j_call d_call v_call cdr3_nt cdr3_aa
. 16 TRBJ1-6 . TRBV2 TGTGCCAGCAGTGAACTTGGACACTTAAATAATTCACCCCTCCACTTT CASSELGHLNNSPLHF
. 16 TRBJ2-7 TRBD2 TRBV4-2 TGTGCCAGCAGCCAAGAGGAAAGCGGGGGAATCTACGAGCAGTACTTC CASSQEESGGIYEQYF
. 15 TRBJ1-1 . TRBV5-1 TGCGCCAGCAGCTTGGATGGGTTACGGGGCACTGAAGCTTTCTTT CASSLDGLRGTEAFF
. 15 TRBJ1-4 . TRBV7-9 TGTGCCAGCAGCCTAACCGACACCTCGAATGAAAAACTGTTTTTT CASSLTDTSNEKLFF
. 13 TRBJ1-2 . TRBV7-9 TGTGCCAGCAGCTTAGCCAGTTACTATGGCTACACCTTC CASSLASYYGYTF
. 16 TRBJ1-1 . TRBV13 TGTGCCAGCAGCATCAAGCTTTGGGGGGAGAACACTGAAGCTTTCTTT CASSIKLWGENTEAFF
few 14 TRBJ1-2 . TRBV18 TGTGCCAGCTCACCAAGGTCTGCGGATTATGGCTACACCTTC CASSPRSADYGYTF
. 14 TRBJ2-5 . TRBV11-2 TGTGCCAGCAGCCCATCGGGGGGCGGAGAGACCCAGTACTTC CASSPSGGGETQYF
few 15 TRBJ1-2 . TRBV11-3 TGTGCCAGCAGCCCGTATACAGGGAGGGGTCGGGGCTACACCTTC CASSPYTGRGRGYTF
. 14 TRBJ1-5 . TRBV6-1 TGTGCCGGCAGTGAGAGGGAAGGCAATCAGCCCCAGCATTTT CAGSEREGNQPQHF
. 15 TRBJ2-7 . TRBV7-8 TGTGCCAGCAGCTTAGTGGACACCTACTCCTACGAGCAGTACTTC CASSLVDTYSYEQYF
few 14 TRBJ2-3 TRBD1 TRBV6-1 TGTGCCAGCAGAGGACAGGGAGATACAGATACGCAGTATTTT CASRGQGDTDTQYF
. 14 TRBJ2-3 . TRBV6-5 TGTGCCAGCAGTTACTCCTTGAGGACAGATACGCAGTATTTT CASSYSLRTDTQYF
. 14 TRBJ2-7 TRBD2 TRBV10-3 TGTGCCATCAGTGTTAAGCGGGGGGCCTACGAGCAGTACTTC CAISVKRGAYEQYF
. 19 TRBJ2-7 TRBD2 TRBV7-8 TGTGCCAGCAGCCCATCCCTCGGGACTAGCGGGGGTAGGGCCTACGAGCAGTACTTC CASSPSLGTSGGRAYEQYF
. 12 TRBJ2-7 TRBD2 TRBV2 TGTGCCGGAGAGCGGGGGCCCTACGAGCAGTACTTC CAGERGPYEQYF
. 12 TRBJ2-1 TRBD2 TRBV7-9 TGTGCCAGCAGACGGGAGGTGGGTGAGCAGTTCTTC CASRREVGEQFF
. 16 TRBJ1-2 TRBD1 TRBV6-6 TGTGCCAGCAGGTCGACAGGGGTCCTTACTAACTATGGCTACACCTTC CASRSTGVLTNYGYTF
few 15 TRBJ1-4 . TRBV25-1 TGTGCCAGCAGTCTTCCGGGACACAGGAATGAAAAACTGTTTTTT CASSLPGHRNEKLFF
. 14 TRBJ1-2 TRBD1 TRBV10-3 TGTGCCATCAGTGGAGGGACAGGACGCTATGGCTACACCTTC CAISGGTGRYGYTF
. 15 TRBJ2-3 . TRBV30 TGTGCCTGGAGTCGACAGGCATCTAGCACAGATACGCAGTATTTT CAWSRQASSTDTQYF
. 16 TRBJ2-3 TRBD1 TRBV5-4 TGTGCCAGCAGCTTGCCCTACGGACAGGGGACAGATACGCAGTATTTT CASSLPYGQGTDTQYF
. 15 TRBJ2-1 . TRBV30 TGTGCCTGGAGTGGACACCTACCCTCCTACAATGAGCAGTTCTTC CAWSGHLPSYNEQFF
. 18 TRBJ1-5 TRBD1 TRBV5-1 TGCGCCAGCAGCTCCCAGCCCGGGACAGGGGACTACAATCAGCCCCAGCATTTT CASSSQPGTGDYNQPQHF
. 13 TRBJ2-1 . TRBV6-5 TGTGCCAGCAGATTACCAGGGGCGGCTGAGCAGTTCTTC CASRLPGAAEQFF
. 13 TRBJ2-7 . TRBV2 TGTGCCAGCAGTGAAATGGGCTTCTACGAGCAGTACTTC CASSEMGFYEQYF
. 13 TRBJ2-5 TRBD2 TRBV29-1 TGCAGCGTTGAGTTGGGAGCGGGGGAGACCCAGTACTTC CSVELGAGETQYF
. 14 TRBJ1-6 TRBD1 TRBV10-3 TGTGCCATCAGTCGACAGGGGGCGAGATCACCCCTCCACTTT CAISRQGARSPLHF